This note documents a single TCR beta chain sequence. Its antigen is not known. This record comes from a study of T cells after yellow fever vaccination. In the study overall: Low-cell-number fractions underwent preparation using SMART-Seq v4 Ultra Low Input.

Study results and limitations: Repertoires sorted by FACS could include abundant clonotypes that are contaminants from the bulk population.

V was shortened by 4 bases and J by 9 bases, with 9 bases between the two germline ends. CDR3 size: 11 residues. CDR1 is MNHEY, CDR2 SVGEGT, per germline. 5'RACE template switching generated TCR cDNA, adding a universal primer site and UMIs. TCRdb re-derived calls from the 5' RACE reads in MiXCR, one entry per CDR3 protein. The table lists about 310,000 distinct CDR3 sequences, 3% to 4.5% of them singletons. The TCR sequence derives from a man between 18 and 29 years old who received the YFV17D yellow fever vaccine. The chain employs TRBV6-2 or TRBV6-3 and TRBJ1-2; TRBD1 is a possible D gene (5 bases). Here the sequenced sample was PBMCs, taken on the day of the yellow fever booster vaccination. The DNA for the CDR3 is TGTGCCAGCAGTTTAGGGGCAAGCTACACCTTC. Amino acids: CASSLGASYTF.